Following are 18 T cell receptor beta chains from one sample sequenced in a study of T cell changes during pregnancy in multiple sclerosis. Generated by immunoSEQ multiplex PCR, the TCRdb table keeps only in-frame clones and is missing some. The sample lists approximately 50,000 clones; 80% to 95% were seen once. This specimen consisted of CD4+ T cells from peripheral blood mononuclear cells, obtained after pregnancy. The origin of the receptors is a female donor in good health, enrolled as a control in a pregnancy study.

The J gene is TRBJ1-2, the V gene TRBV27, with 10 bases fitting TRBD1. J gave up 2 bases and V 4 bases, and 4 bases lay outside the gene matches. Germline V gene sequence: CDR1 MNHEY, CDR2 SMNVEV (reference sequence). The CDR3 spans 15 residues. CDR3 bases: TGTGCCAGCAGTTCCCTGGACAGGGGGAACTATGGCTACACCTTC. This translates into CASSSLDRGNYGYTF.

The rearrangement links TRBV7-2 to TRBJ1-5; D is ambiguous. Germline-derived CDR1 and CDR2 are SGHTA and FQGNSA. The CDR3 length is 13 residues. V was cut by 5 bases and J by 4 bases, with 9 bases left in between. DNA of the CDR3: TGTGCCAGCAGCACCCGGGGTAATCAGCCCCAGCATTTT. Translation: CASSTRGNQPQHF.

This clone was seen only once. V is TRBV5-4 and J is TRBJ1-1, with no clear D. This CDR3 has 15 amino acids. Deletions cut 0 bases from V and 3 bases from J, with 12 bases between. CDR1 and CDR2 (germline): SGHNT, YYREEE (reference sequence). The CDR3 here is CASSLVGRGDTEAFF. CDR3 DNA sequence: TGTGCCAGCAGCTTGGTAGGGAGAGGCGACACTGAAGCTTTCTTT.

The V gene is TRBV2, the J gene TRBJ2-5, with unresolved D. Looked up from germline, CDR1 is SNHLY and CDR2 is FYNNEI. The CDR3 length is 14 residues. The V and J ends lost 6 bases and 0 bases respectively, with 11 bases between them. The CDR3 nucleotides read TGTGCCAGCAGGGGCCGCCAGTACCAAGAGACCCAGTACTTC. Translated, it gives CASRGRQYQETQYF.

Notes on this clone: One end of the junction does not line up with germline, which may come from a read error. Other DNA sequences in the sample encode the same CDR3. The chain is built from TRBV7-8 and TRBJ2-2; 8 bases match TRBD2. The CDR3 loop spans 15 amino acids. Germline V gene lookup returns CDR1 SGHVS and CDR2 FQNEAQ. The CDR3 coding sequence is TGTGCCAGTAGCTCGGTAGCGGGGTACACCGGGGAGCTGTTTTTT. As protein: CASSSVAGYTGELFF.

The DNA of the CDR3 is TGTGCCAGCAGCCCCTACAGGAGCGCTGGGGCCAACGTCCTGACTTTC. Protein: CASSPYRSAGANVLTF. The chain employs TRBV28 and TRBJ2-6; possibly TRBD1 for D (5 bases). Germline CDR1 reads MDHEN; CDR2 reads SYDVKM. CDR3 length: 16 residues. V gave up 6 bases and J gave up 2 bases, with 14 bases separating them. Full variable domain (remainder filled in from reference TRBV28 and TRBJ2-6): DVKVTQSSRYLVKRTGEKVFLECVQDMDHENMFWYRQDPGLGLRLIYFSYDVKMKEKGDIPEGYSVSREKKERFSLILESASTNQTSMYLCASSPYRSAGANVLTFGAGSRLTVL.

The V call is TRBV30, the J call TRBJ2-3, with 9 bases aligning to TRBD2. This CDR3 contains 15 residues. Losses at the gene ends were 0 bases for V and 6 bases for J; bases not matched to a gene: 7. Germline loops: CDR1 GTSNPN, CDR2 SVGIG (reference sequence). CDR3 residues: CAWSVRAGGLDTQYF. The CDR3 DNA sequence: TGTGCCTGGAGTGTACGTGCGGGGGGGCTCGATACGCAGTATTTT.

V gene TRBV15 combines with J gene TRBJ1-1; TRBD1 is a possible D gene (5 bases). The ends were cut back, 0 bases at V and 5 bases at J, with 10 bases in the middle. The V gene's germline CDR1 is LNHNV and CDR2 YYDKDF (reference sequence). There are 14 residues in the CDR3. This CDR3 is CATSRETVRTEAFF. CDR3 sequence (DNA): TGTGCCACCAGCAGAGAGACAGTGCGTACTGAAGCTTTCTTT.

The chain recombines TRBV7-2 with TRBJ1-1; unclear D gene. Germline values: CDR1 SGHTA, CDR2 FQGNSA. The V gene lost 3 bases and the J gene lost 1 base, with 15 bases spanning the gap. The CDR3 consists of 16 residues. The CDR3 sequence is CASSFLGRTRNTEAFF. The CDR3, as DNA: TGTGCCAGCAGCTTCCTAGGACGGACTCGGAACACTGAAGCTTTCTTT. Complete variable domain (other parts from reference TRBV7-2 and TRBJ1-1): GAGVSQSPSNKVTEKGKDVELRCDPISGHTALYWYRQSLGQGLEFLIYFQGNSAPDKSGLPSDRFSAERTGGSVSTLTIQRTQQEDSAVYLCASSFLGRTRNTEAFFGQGTRLTVV.

The rearrangement uses TRBV6-5 and TRBJ2-3, with no clear D. V was shortened by 7 bases and J by 5 bases, with 19 bases between the two germline ends. CDR3 length: 15 residues. Looked up from germline, CDR1 is MNHEY and CDR2 is SVGAGI. This chain's CDR3 is CASTELPRGGDTQYF. For the CDR3, the DNA is TGTGCCAGCACCGAGTTGCCAAGAGGTGGAGATACGCAGTATTTT.

The rearrangement uses TRBV28 and TRBJ2-7, with D possibly TRBD1 on 6 matching bases. Germline-derived CDR1 and CDR2 are MDHEN and SYDVKM. Trimming pared 6 bases from V and 3 bases from J, leaving 18 bases between. This CDR3 contains 15 residues. This CDR3 is CASSYDRRFYYEQYF. The CDR3 DNA is TGTGCCAGCAGCTACGACAGGAGATTCTACTACGAGCAGTACTTC.

The chain employs TRBV9 and TRBJ2-1; 9 bases line up with TRBD2. The CDR3 length is 15 residues. Trimming at V came to 2 bases and at J to 10 bases, leaving 10 bases not matched to a gene. CDR1 and CDR2 (germline): SGDLS, YYNGEE. The CDR3 reads CASSVDTSGRIEQFF. Written as DNA, the CDR3 is TGTGCCAGCAGCGTTGATACAAGCGGGAGGATCGAGCAGTTCTTC. The variable domain in full, completed from reference TRBV9 and TRBJ2-1, reads DSGVTQTPKHLITATGQRVTLRCSPRSGDLSVYWYQQSLDQGLQFLIQYYNGEERAKGNILERFSAQQFPDLHSELNLSSLELGDSALYFCASSVDTSGRIEQFFGPGTRLTVL.

The sample holds many counts of this clone. The gene calls are TRBV7-9 and TRBJ2-5; the D gene is possibly TRBD2 (7 bases). The CDR3 spans 16 residues. V gave up 0 bases and J gave up 4 bases, with 15 bases separating them. Germline V gene data show CDR1 as SEHNR and CDR2 as FQNEAQ (reference sequence). CDR3 residues: CASSLASGGGRETQYF. The CDR3 DNA reads as TGTGCCAGCAGCTTAGCGTCTGGGGGGGGCAGAGAGACCCAGTACTTC.

The genes are TRBV6-6 and TRBJ1-2, with D possibly matching TRBD1 (5 bases). CDR3 length: 14 residues. Germline CDR1 and CDR2: MNHNY and SVGAGI (reference sequence). The V gene lost 3 bases and the J gene lost 0 bases, with 8 bases spanning the gap. Written as DNA, the CDR3 is TGTGCCAGCAGTTATTCAGGGCCTAACTATGGCTACACCTTC. Protein sequence: CASSYSGPNYGYTF.

The chain uses TRBV6-1 and TRBJ1-2; 8 positions agree with TRBD1. From germline, CDR1 is MNHNS and CDR2 SASEGT. V shed 7 bases, J shed 7 bases, and the junction held 11 bases outside the gene matches. The CDR3 covers 14 residues. The CDR3 DNA reads as TGTGCCAGCACGCAAAAGACAACAGGGGGTGGCTACACCTTC. Its translation: CASTQKTTGGGYTF.

The chain recombines TRBV16 with TRBJ1-5; 7 bases line up with TRBD1. CDR1 and CDR2 (germline): KGHSY, FQNENV. The CDR3 loop spans 15 amino acids. V was pared by 2 bases and J by 4 bases, with 5 bases of the junction left unmatched. As DNA, the CDR3 is TGTGCCAGCAGCCAACTTGGACAGGTGAATCAGCCCCAGCATTTT. Amino acids: CASSQLGQVNQPQHF.

The chain carries TRBV5-4 and TRBJ2-5, with 9 bases identical to TRBD2. Germline V gives CDR1 SGHNT, CDR2 YYREEE (reference sequence). Trimming removed 7 bases from V and 2 bases from J; junction bases left unmatched: 6. The length of the CDR3 is 14 residues. CDR3 nucleotides: TGTGCCAGCGGAGGACTAGCGATACAAGAGACCCAGTACTTC. It codes for CASGGLAIQETQYF.

This chain connects TRBV11-2 to TRBJ2-2; D is unclear. The CDR3 spans 16 residues. Germline V gene sequence: CDR1 SGHAT, CDR2 FQNNGV. The germline V and J ends were trimmed by 0 bases and 6 bases, with 14 bases remaining between them. DNA of the CDR3: TGTGCCAGCAGCTTAGAGGCGGCCCTTTATCCCGGGGAGCTGTTTTTT. It specifies CASSLEAALYPGELFF.